One T cell receptor beta chain is described in this entry. The antigen is not known. TCRdb's copy holds only in-frame clones and misses some; the assay was immunoSEQ multiplex PCR. The sample contains approximately 2,300,000 clones, just under 95% of which appear only once. The sample comes from a study of shared clonotypes between healthy human individuals. Study information: Every donor yielded three CD4 naive, three CD4 memory, two CD8 naive and one CD8 memory plate.

The study's findings and limits: Unshared clonotypes carried lower generation probabilities than those common to all four donors.

Sequencing input: naive CD4+ T cells from PBMCs. Stated subset: CD45RA+ positively selected. This receptor was identified in a man between 18 and 35 years old in good health. Some clones in this sample may be carry-over from other donors' samples.

CDR3 sequence (DNA): TGTGCCAGCAGCTTAAGCCGGGGGGAGCCCCAGCATTTT. It specifies CASSLSRGEPQHF. The chain employs TRBV7-2 and TRBJ1-5, with a tentative D call TRBD1 (5 bases). From germline, CDR1 is SGHTA and CDR2 FQGNSA. V shed 2 bases and J shed 8 bases, with 10 bases lying between them. The CDR3 contains 13 residues.